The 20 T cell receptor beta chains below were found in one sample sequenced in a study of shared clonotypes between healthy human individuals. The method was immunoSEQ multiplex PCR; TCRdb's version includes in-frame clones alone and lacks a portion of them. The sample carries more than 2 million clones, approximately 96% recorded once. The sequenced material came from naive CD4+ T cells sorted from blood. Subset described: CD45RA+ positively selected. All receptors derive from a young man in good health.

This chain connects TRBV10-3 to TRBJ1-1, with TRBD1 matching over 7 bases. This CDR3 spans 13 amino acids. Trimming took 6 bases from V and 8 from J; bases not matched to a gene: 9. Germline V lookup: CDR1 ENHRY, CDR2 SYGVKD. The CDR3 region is CAISNTGAWEAFF. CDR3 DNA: TGTGCCATCAGCAATACAGGGGCGTGGGAAGCTTTCTTT.

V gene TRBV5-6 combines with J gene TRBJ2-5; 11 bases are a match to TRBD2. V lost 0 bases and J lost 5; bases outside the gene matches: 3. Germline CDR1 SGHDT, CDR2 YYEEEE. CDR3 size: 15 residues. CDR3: CASSLVLAGAETQYF. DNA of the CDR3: TGTGCCAGCAGCTTGGTACTAGCGGGAGCGGAGACCCAGTACTTC.

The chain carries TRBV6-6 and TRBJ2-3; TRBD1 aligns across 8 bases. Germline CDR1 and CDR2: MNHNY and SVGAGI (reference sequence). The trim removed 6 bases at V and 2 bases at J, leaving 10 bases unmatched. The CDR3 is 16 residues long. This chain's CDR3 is CASRDREQFLTDTQYF. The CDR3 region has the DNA TGTGCCAGCAGGGACAGGGAACAGTTCCTCACAGATACGCAGTATTTT.

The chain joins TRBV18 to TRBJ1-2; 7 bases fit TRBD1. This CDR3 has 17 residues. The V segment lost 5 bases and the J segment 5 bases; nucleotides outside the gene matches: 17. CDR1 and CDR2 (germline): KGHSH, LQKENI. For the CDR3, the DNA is TGTGCCAGCTCATCTTCCCCCTTACAGGGGAGAGAATATGGCTACACCTTC. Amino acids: CASSSSPLQGREYGYTF.

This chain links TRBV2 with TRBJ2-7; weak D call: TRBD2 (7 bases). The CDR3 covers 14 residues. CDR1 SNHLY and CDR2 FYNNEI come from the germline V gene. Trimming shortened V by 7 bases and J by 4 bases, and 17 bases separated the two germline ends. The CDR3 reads CASTRGANRYEQYF. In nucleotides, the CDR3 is TGTGCCAGCACACGGGGGGCAAATCGGTACGAGCAGTACTTC.

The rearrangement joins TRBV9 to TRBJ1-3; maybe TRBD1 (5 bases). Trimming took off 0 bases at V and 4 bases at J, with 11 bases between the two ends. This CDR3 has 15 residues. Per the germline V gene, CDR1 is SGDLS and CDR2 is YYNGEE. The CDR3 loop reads CASSVGRVLGNTIYF. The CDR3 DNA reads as TGTGCCAGCAGCGTAGGCAGGGTACTAGGAAACACCATATATTTT. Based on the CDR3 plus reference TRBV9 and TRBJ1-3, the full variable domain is DSGVTQTPKHLITATGQRVTLRCSPRSGDLSVYWYQQSLDQGLQFLIQYYNGEERAKGNILERFSAQQFPDLHSELNLSSLELGDSALYFCASSVGRVLGNTIYFGEGSWLTVV.

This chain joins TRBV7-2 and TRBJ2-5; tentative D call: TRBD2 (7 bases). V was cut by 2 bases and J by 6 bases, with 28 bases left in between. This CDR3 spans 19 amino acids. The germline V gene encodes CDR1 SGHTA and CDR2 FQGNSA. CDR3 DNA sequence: TGTGCCAGCAGCTTAAGGGCTCAGAGCCGAGGGGGGGATCTGAAGACCCAGTACTTC. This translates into CASSLRAQSRGGDLKTQYF.

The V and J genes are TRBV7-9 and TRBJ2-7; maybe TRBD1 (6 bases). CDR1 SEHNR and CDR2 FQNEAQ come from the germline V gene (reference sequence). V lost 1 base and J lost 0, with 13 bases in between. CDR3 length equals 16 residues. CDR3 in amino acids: CASSLGRGQSSYEQYF. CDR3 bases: TGTGCCAGCAGCTTAGGGAGAGGACAGAGCTCCTACGAGCAGTACTTC.

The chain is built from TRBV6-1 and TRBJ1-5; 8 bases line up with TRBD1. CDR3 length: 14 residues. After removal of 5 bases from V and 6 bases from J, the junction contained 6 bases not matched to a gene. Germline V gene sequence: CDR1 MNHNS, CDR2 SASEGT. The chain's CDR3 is CASSPDRVSQPQHF. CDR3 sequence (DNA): TGTGCCAGCAGTCCGGACAGGGTAAGTCAGCCCCAGCATTTT.

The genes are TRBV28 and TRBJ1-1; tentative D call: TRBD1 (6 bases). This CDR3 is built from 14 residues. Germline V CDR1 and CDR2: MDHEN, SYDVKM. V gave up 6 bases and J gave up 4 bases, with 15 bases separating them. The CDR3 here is CASRGGSKATEAFF. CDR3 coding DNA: TGTGCCAGCAGAGGGGGGAGTAAAGCCACTGAAGCTTTCTTT. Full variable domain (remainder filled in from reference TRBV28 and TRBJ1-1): DVKVTQSSRYLVKRTGEKVFLECVQDMDHENMFWYRQDPGLGLRLIYFSYDVKMKEKGDIPEGYSVSREKKERFSLILESASTNQTSMYLCASRGGSKATEAFFGQGTRLTVV.

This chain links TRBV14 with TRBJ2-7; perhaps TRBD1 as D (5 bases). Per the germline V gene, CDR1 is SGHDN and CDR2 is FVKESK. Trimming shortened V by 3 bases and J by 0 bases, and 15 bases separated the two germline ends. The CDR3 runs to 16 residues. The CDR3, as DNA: TGTGCCAGCAGCCACAATCAGGGTTGGAACTCCTACGAGCAGTACTTC. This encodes CASSHNQGWNSYEQYF.

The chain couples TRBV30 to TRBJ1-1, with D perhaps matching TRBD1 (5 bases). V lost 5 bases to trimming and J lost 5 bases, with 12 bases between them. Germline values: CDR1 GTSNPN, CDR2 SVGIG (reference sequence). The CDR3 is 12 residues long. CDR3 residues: CAWDRSGTEAFF. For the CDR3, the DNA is TGTGCCTGGGACAGATCCGGGACTGAAGCTTTCTTT.

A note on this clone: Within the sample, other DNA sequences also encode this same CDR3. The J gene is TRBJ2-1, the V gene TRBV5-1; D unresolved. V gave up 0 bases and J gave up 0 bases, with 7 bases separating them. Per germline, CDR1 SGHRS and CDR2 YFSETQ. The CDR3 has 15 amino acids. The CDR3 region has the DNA TGCGCCAGCAGCTTGGCTAGGAGCTCCTACAATGAGCAGTTCTTC. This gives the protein CASSLARSSYNEQFF.

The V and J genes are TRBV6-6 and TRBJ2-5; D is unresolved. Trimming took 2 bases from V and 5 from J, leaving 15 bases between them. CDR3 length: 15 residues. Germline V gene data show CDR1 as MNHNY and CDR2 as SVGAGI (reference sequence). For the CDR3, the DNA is TGTGCCAGCAGTTACGTCACCCCCTCCATGGAGACCCAGTACTTC. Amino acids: CASSYVTPSMETQYF.

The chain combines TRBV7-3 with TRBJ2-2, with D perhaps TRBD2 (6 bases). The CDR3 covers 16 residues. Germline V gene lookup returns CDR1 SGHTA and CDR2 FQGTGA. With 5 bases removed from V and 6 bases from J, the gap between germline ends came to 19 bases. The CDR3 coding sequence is TGTGCCAGCAGCCTCGAGTCCGGGACTGAAGCCGGGGAGCTGTTTTTT. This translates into CASSLESGTEAGELFF.

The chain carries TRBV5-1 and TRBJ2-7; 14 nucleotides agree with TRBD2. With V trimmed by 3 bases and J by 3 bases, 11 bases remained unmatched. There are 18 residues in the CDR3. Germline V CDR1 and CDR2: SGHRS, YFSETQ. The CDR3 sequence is CASSSGTSGGTFSYEQYF. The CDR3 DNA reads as TGCGCCAGCAGCTCCGGGACTAGCGGGGGTACTTTTAGCTACGAGCAGTACTTC.

CDR3 nucleotide sequence: TGTGCCAGCAGCCTCATAGCGGGAGAGGAGACCCAGTACTTC. As protein: CASSLIAGEETQYF. The rearrangement links TRBV4-2 to TRBJ2-5; 9 bases are shared with TRBD2. The germline gives CDR1 LGHNA, CDR2 YNFKEQ. The CDR3 has 14 amino acids. The V segment lost 4 bases and the J segment 5 bases; nucleotides outside the gene matches: 5.

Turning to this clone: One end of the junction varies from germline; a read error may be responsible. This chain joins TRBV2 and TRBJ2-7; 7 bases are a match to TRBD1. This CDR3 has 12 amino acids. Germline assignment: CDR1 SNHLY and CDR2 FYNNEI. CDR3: CASSSNSRQGSF. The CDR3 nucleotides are TGTGCCAGCAGTTCCAATAGTCGACAGGGATCCTTC.

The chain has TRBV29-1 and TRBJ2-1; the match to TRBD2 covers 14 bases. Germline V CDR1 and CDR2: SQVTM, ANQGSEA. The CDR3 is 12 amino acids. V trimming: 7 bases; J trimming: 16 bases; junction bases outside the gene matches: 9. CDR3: CSAGTSGSTGFF. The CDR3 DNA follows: TGCAGCGCCGGGACTAGCGGGAGTACCGGATTCTTC.

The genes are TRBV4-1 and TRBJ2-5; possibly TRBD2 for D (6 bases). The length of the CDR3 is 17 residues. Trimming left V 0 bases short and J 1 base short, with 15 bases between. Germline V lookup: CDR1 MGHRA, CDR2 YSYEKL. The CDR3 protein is CASSQDPAGSIQETQYF. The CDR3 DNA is TGCGCCAGCAGCCAAGATCCCGCGGGATCGATCCAAGAGACCCAGTACTTC.